These T cell receptor beta chains were read from a single sample in a study of vaccination and CD4 T cells after COVID-19. These receptors' antigens are unknown. A single record per CDR3 protein comes from TCRdb applying MiXCR to the PCR reads. The sample gives 15,000 to 20,000 distinct CDR3 sequences, 70% of which show up once; about 16% is in the top ten. Sequenced: CD4+ T cells from blood, cultured in vitro. Receptors were obtained from a human donor who had recovered from COVID-19. CDR3s include the opening cysteine and the closing phenylalanine or tryptophan. A D gene is named only where the DNA matches it firmly. For some rows the clone size is stated as once, few or many, or as a class when expanded; others skip it.

size	D	V	J	DNA	CDR3
-	TRBD2	TRBV20-1	TRBJ2-1	TGCAGTGCTACGCCCGGACTAGCGGGAGGTGGGTCCTACAATGAGCAGTTCTTC	CSATPGLAGGGSYNEQFF
-	-	TRBV19	TRBJ2-5	TGTGCCAGTAGTAGGGGACGGATGGAGACCCAGTACTTC	CASSRGRMETQYF
few	-	TRBV7-9	TRBJ1-1	TGTGCCAGCAGCTTAGCGCTTGGTACTGAAGCTTTCTTT	CASSLALGTEAFF
-	-	TRBV20-1	TRBJ1-2	TGCAGTGCTCTCAGAACAGGCATCTATGGCTACACCTTC	CSALRTGIYGYTF
-	-	TRBV2	TRBJ1-2	TGTGCCAGCAGTCCCCTCCGCGCTAACCCGGAGGGCTACACCTTC	CASSPLRANPEGYTF
few	-	TRBV27	TRBJ2-2	TGTGCCAGCGGCTCCCCACAGGGGGGGCGGACCGGGGAGCTGTTTTTT	CASGSPQGGRTGELFF
-	-	TRBV12-3/TRBV12-4	TRBJ1-5	TGTGCCAGCAGTTTAGAAGGGAATAGCAATCAGCCCCAGCATTTT	CASSLEGNSNQPQHF
-	TRBD1	TRBV10-3	TRBJ1-6	TGTGCCATCAGTGAGTCGGGACAGAATTCACCCCTCCACTTT	CAISESGQNSPLHF
-	-	TRBV20-1	TRBJ1-6	TGCAGTGCTAGGGACCGAGTAACAGGACAGAATTCACCCCTCCACTTT	CSARDRVTGQNSPLHF
-	-	TRBV4-3	TRBJ1-5	TGCGCCAGCAGCCAAGAGCCCCCGGGAGGGGGTTGGAGTCAGCCCCAGCATTTT	CASSQEPPGGGWSQPQHF
-	TRBD1	TRBV2	TRBJ2-7	TGTGCCAGCAGTGACGGACAGGGGAGAGTCTACGAGCAGTACTTC	CASSDGQGRVYEQYF
-	TRBD1	TRBV19	TRBJ1-6	TGTGCCAGTAGTATAGGCGATAGGACAGGAATCAATTCACCCCTCCACTTT	CASSIGDRTGINSPLHF
-	-	TRBV7-8	TRBJ1-4	TGTGCCAGCAGCTTAATTCGGGGAGTTAGCGAAAAACTGTTTTTT	CASSLIRGVSEKLFF
-	-	TRBV11-2	TRBJ2-5	TGTGCCAGCAGCTTAGCCAGGCTGGAGACCCAGTACTTC	CASSLARLETQYF
few	-	TRBV15	TRBJ1-5	TGTGCCACCAGCAGGGGACGGAATCAGCCCCAGCATTTT	CATSRGRNQPQHF
-	-	TRBV11-3	TRBJ2-5	TGTGCCAGCAGCTTAGGGGGACCCCTGGAGCAAGAGACCCAGTACTTC	CASSLGGPLEQETQYF
-	-	TRBV6-2/TRBV6-3	TRBJ1-2	TGTGCCAGCAGTACCCGGACAGTCTATGGCTACACCTTC	CASSTRTVYGYTF
-	-	TRBV20-1	TRBJ1-6	TGCAGTGCTCCAGAGGGGGGCTCCTATAATTCACCCCTCCACTTT	CSAPEGGSYNSPLHF
-	TRBD1	TRBV2	TRBJ1-2	TGTGCCAGCAGTGGACAAAGACAGGGACGGGGCTATGGCTACACCTTC	CASSGQRQGRGYGYTF
-	TRBD1	TRBV2	TRBJ1-2	TGTGCCAGCAGTTCACTAAGGGACAGACTATATGGCTACACCTTC	CASSSLRDRLYGYTF